Below, one T cell receptor beta chain is given with its context. The CDR3 runs 14 residues. Germline-derived CDR1 and CDR2 are SNHLY and FYNNEI. Deletions cut 7 bases from V and 4 bases from J, with 14 bases between. Measured with immunoSEQ multiplex PCR; TCRdb has only the in-frame clones, and not every one. The repertoire holds about 45,000 clones, with almost 90% as singletons. The sample belongs to a study of OX40 agonist ivuxolimab in advanced cancers. The chain joins TRBV2 to TRBJ1-5; tentatively, D is TRBD1 (5 bases). This clonotype was sampled from an adult with an advanced solid tumor such as melanoma, head and neck, liver or kidney cancer. The sample here was CD4+ or CD8+ T cells sorted from blood, taken in a trial of the OX40 agonist ivuxolimab. CDR3 sequence (DNA): TGTGCCAGCACGACCGGGGACGGGAATCAGCCCCAGCATTTT. Translation: CASTTGDGNQPQHF.